A single T cell receptor (beta chain) is shown here with its context. Its antigen remains unidentified. Qualities for individual bases were not recorded, and no much larger clone is one base off. The library was prepared using the immunoSEQ multiplex PCR assay. For the multiplex PCR, a mixture combining 60 forward primers for TCR Vbeta segments and 13 reverse primers for TCR Jbeta segments was used. The CDR3 region of rearranged TCR beta genes was amplified from genomic DNA with a multiplex PCR assay. The amplified TCR beta libraries were sequenced on the Illumina HiSeq System as 87-base-pair reads. The paper's data handling went like this. A later analysis tallied 75 million to 85 million unique TCR beta chains across the 700 or so repertoires, and about 10 million of those chains were shared by two or more donors. To remove PCR and sequencing errors, raw reads were error-corrected and collapsed into unique sequences using a nearest-neighbor algorithm that merged closely related sequences. CDR3 sequences were aligned to IMGT reference sequences to assign V, D and J gene segments. Each retained sequence needed at least a six-nucleotide match to both a V gene segment and a J gene segment. Rearrangements were called productive when the CDR3 lacked stop codons and stayed in frame with V and J; all others were non-productive. CDR3 was defined according to IMGT convention as the region running from the second conserved V-encoded cysteine to the conserved J-encoded phenylalanine. In an earlier analysis of around 640 of the donors, sequences lacking an unambiguous match to a single V gene segment were excluded. In an earlier analysis of about 590 of the donors, a V segment was called functional when productive rearrangements were above 56.7%, and segregating when the standard deviation between donors exceeded 5%. To diagnose cytomegalovirus status from the catalog of TCR beta chain sequences, a statistical classification framework was built. V and J gene assignment, in a later analysis, came from comparing TCR nucleotide sequences with IMGT/GENE-DB human TR gene sequences. In a later analysis, CDR3 sequences and most-parsimonious VDJ recombination scenarios were assigned using the TCRdist pipeline. A later analysis defined each TCR beta chain by its CDR3 amino acid sequence plus V-gene family, and excluded reads lacking a unique V-gene family. In a later analysis, fewer than 650 highly shared, low-generation-probability nucleotide sequences were removed to address suspected cross-contamination and a sequencing artifact. For each public chain, a later analysis derived a clonal expansion index from normalized ranks of inferred template counts within each repertoire. In a later analysis, generation probabilities were computed with a VDJ recombination model fitted to out-of-frame rearrangements, and the resulting probabilities were checked against IGoR. In a later analysis, hypergeometric tests were used to score TCR-TCR, TCR-HLA and TCR-CMV co-occurrence, with a repertoire-size bias correction applied to TCR pairs. A later analysis estimated false discovery rates by permuting HLA or CMV assignments 20 times. In a later analysis, co-occurring TCRs were grouped with DBSCAN, and TCRdist sequence similarity was added when clustering was performed within HLA-allele-positive subsets. For co-occurrence clustering, repertoires with fewer than 30,000 or more than 120,000 public chains were excluded, along with a handful of repertoires with anomalous nucleotide sharing. The immuneACCESS repertoire file appears here via TCRdb, limited to in-frame rearrangements. These files lack a portion of the clones; in checked studies, under half of the deficit traces to unresolved V genes, and the cause of the others is not known. V, J and clone size are those of that table, while D and trimming were read from the DNA. The sample has 220,000 or so clones on record, around 73% of them singletons. 3% to 4% of the sample is taken by the ten largest.

The data were taken from a study of cytomegalovirus exposure and HLA in healthy donors (dated by TCRdb to 2016 to 2017). As for the study more broadly: In an earlier analysis of roughly 590 of the donors, 250 to 300 Gb of sequence data and 90 million to 130 million unique TCR beta sequences from some 170 million T cells were reported. Roughly five DR-DQ haplotypes were treated as single units for association and clustering because of strong linkage in the cohort. A separate validation cohort of roughly 120 different subjects was used in addition to the roughly 700-subject first cohort. High-throughput TCR immunosequencing, statistical association of individual TCRs with disease status, and machine learning were combined to predict cytomegalovirus infection status. The study aimed to test whether cataloging public T cell receptors could reveal signatures of past pathogen exposure. All discovery cohort repertoires had been generated using a single sequencing platform. Donor age, sex, ethnicity and CMV serostatus were compiled alongside the repertoire data. In a later analysis, previously published TCR beta repertoires from hundreds of donors were re-analyzed and high-resolution HLA genotyping was added so that TCR occurrence patterns could be studied. Across about 370 genotyped donors of the cohort, an average of approximately 220,000 unique TCR beta nucleotide sequences per donor were sequenced, and roughly 20% of those sequences were non-productive. A later genetic analysis used genome-wide SNP genotypes for 398 of the 666 donors, treating that subset as a discovery cohort. An earlier analysis of 587 of the donors used high-throughput TCR beta sequencing to judge whether each TCR beta V gene segment behaved as functional or pseudogenic. HLA typing covered class I and class II loci at four-digit resolution. The study profiled the T cell repertoires of 550 to 700 subjects by immunosequencing and related them to cytomegalovirus serostatus. Typing coverage differed by locus: A, B, C, DRB1 and DQB1 were typed in roughly 629-630 donors, DQA1 in about 560, DPA1 in nearly 610, and DPB1 in just under 480. The genetic ancestry cluster associated with self-reported Caucasian donors included around 76% of the roughly 410 genotyped donors. Approximately 300 gigabases of sequencing data and 70 million to 100 million unique TCR sequences were included in an early release covering several hundred HLA-typed donors. Rather than drawing on any new phenotypic data, the later analysis identified candidate immune exposures from TCR beta sequences and the way those sequences occurred across donors. Beyond this particular receptor, the publication reports: HLA typing was unavailable for some donors at each locus, so association tests used only the typed subset. In a later genetic analysis, a missense DCLRE1C variant was associated with V-gene and J-gene trimming of TCR beta chains, and the association was replicated in an independent cohort. A later analysis found that HLA-associated TCR beta chains were more clonally expanded and had lower generation probabilities than equally common non-associated chains. Some IMGT-functional V segments, including TRBV6-2 and TRBV6-3, could not be distinguished by the 87-base-pair reads and were therefore excluded. An earlier analysis of approximately 590 of the donors showed that most TCR beta V segments appeared in productive rearrangements either about 87% or about 30% of the time, which broadly matched IMGT annotations. The cohort was sequenced for TCR beta chains only, and without alpha or paired-chain data the features that could be detected were limited. A group of highly shared sequence variants was considered likely to be a technical artifact of the sequencing pipeline. In a later analysis, 15,000 to 20,000 TCR beta sequences were associated with specific HLA alleles at a false discovery rate of 0.05. The authors suggested that the approach could potentially be extended to other disease states and immunological phenotypes. A total of 150 or so TCR beta chains were listed by the study as associated with cytomegalovirus. A later genetic analysis reported fewer N-insertions in productive TCRs among donors in an Asian-associated ancestry cluster than the roughly 700-donor mean. The only immune exposure information available for the cohort was CMV serostatus. According to a later analysis, TCR association rates differed among HLA loci, with DRB1 alleles showing the most associated TCRs and HLA-C alleles showing the fewest. Correlated functional status among segregating V segments might be attributable to linkage disequilibrium, but an unknown experimental factor could not be ruled out. In a later analysis, most CMV-associated TCR beta chains were found to appear HLA-restricted, with HLA associations seemingly driven largely by CMV exposure. While some public TCRs were present in many individuals, most TCR sequences turned up only very rarely across donors. The earlier analysis of about 600 of the donors excluded over 15 rarely observed V segments, including chromosome 9 orphons, because counts were too low. The presence/absence analyses assumed that sequencing depth was roughly uniform across donors, and that assumption may not be true. A later analysis reported that several top co-occurrence clusters appeared linked to parvovirus B19, influenza, CMV and Epstein-Barr virus. A further reported finding was that TCR beta sequences accurately predicted the HLA-A and HLA-B alleles for most subjects in the first cohort. Assigning TCR associations to individual alleles was difficult when HLA alleles, especially DR and DQ, strongly co-occurred. In vitro tests confirmed that a few of the cytomegalovirus-associated TCR beta chains recognize cytomegalovirus antigens. The classifier was reported to diagnose cytomegalovirus status with high specificity and sensitivity in both the original cohort and the validation cohort.

CDR1 is given as LNHDA and CDR2 as SQIVND, both from the germline V gene (reference sequence). The CDR3 has 13 amino acids, counting the end cysteine and phenylalanine. Only CDR3 DNA remains: 39 bases, in frame from the first base. V is pruned by 8 bases and J by 4 bases, leaving 6 bases of the junction without a gene match. In total, around 600 healthy bone marrow donors made up the cohort. Cohort members were all nominally healthy when sampled, although unrecorded immune exposures were likely present. The donor tested CMV seronegative and was one of the 352 seronegative cohort members. Each donor provided a peripheral blood sample, and peripheral blood mononuclear cells were used for TCR beta sequencing. The Qiagen DNeasy Blood Extraction Kit was used to extract genomic DNA from the blood cell samples.

The specimen was PBMCs. The source of this sequence is a male donor in good health and CMV-seronegative. In this chain, TRBV19 is recombined with TRBJ2-7; 9 bases in the junction line up with TRBD1. CDR3 loop: CASGGQGTYEQYF. The nucleotide sequence is given as TGTGCCAGTGGAGGACAGGGGACTTACGAGCAGTACTTC.